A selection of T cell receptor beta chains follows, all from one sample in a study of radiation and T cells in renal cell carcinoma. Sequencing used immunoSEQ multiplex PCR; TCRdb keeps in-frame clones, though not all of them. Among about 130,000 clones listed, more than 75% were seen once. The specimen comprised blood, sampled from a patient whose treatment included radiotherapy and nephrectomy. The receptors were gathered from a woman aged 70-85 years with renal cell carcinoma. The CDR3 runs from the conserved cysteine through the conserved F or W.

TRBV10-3,CAISGRTSGGSTDTQYF
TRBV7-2,CASGWADVNEKLFF
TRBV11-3,CASSFTGRELFF
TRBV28,CASSRRGNQPQHF
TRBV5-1,CASTGLANNTDTQYF
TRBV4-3,CASSQDLAGGTNEQFF
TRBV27,CASSLGGANYGYTF
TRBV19,CASSKGQGAAGELFF
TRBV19,CASSIVGLNEQFF
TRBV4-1,CASSQVSVAGGYSPLHF
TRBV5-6,CASSFPGPASGYTF
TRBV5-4,CASSLAGVETDTQYF
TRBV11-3,CASSPLATKTQYF
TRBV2,CASSPGSGRNSEQYF
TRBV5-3,CARTSPGQGNGYGYTF
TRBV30,CAWSVGSLGANVLTF
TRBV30,CAWSGQGPNYGYTF
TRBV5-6,CASSLRYSTEAFF
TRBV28,CASRTSGAYNEQFF
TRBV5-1,CASSLRDSGINEQFF
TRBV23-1,CASRRQGTKNIQYF
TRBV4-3,CASPPLGQGAYEQYF
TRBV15,CATSRDQGFTEAFF
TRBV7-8,CASSPVRVYEQYF
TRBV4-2,CASSQEADDYEQYF
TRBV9,CASSVVGDTQYF
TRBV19,CASSIKQGAANEKLFF
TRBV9,CASSVGNSGGYEQYF
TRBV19,CASSIPSGQGSSPLHF
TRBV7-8,CASSLDFGTTEAFF
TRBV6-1,CASSPLYEQYF
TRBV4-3,CASSQAGGTQETQYF
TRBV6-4,CASIRGQGATYNEQFF
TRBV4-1,CASSQVGARNEAFF
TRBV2,CASSKEGWETQYF
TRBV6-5,CASSFPGEAFF
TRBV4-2,CASSQAAGTQETQYF
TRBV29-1,CSARVSLRDQYF
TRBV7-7,CASSLVAGTAYNEQFF
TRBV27,CASRGVNQPQHF
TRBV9,CASSVVPPNRGASNTGELFF
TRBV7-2,CASSTGGRGETQYF
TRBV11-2,CASSLGGYSNQPQHF
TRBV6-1,CASRPGPQETQYF
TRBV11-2,CASSLDVGRNTEAFF
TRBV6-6,CASHEQYF